Following are 8 T cell receptor beta chains from one sample sequenced in a study of esophageal squamous cell carcinoma under preoperative chemotherapy. TCRdb independently ran MiXCR on the PCR reads; one entry per CDR3 protein. The sample holds 9,500 to 12,000 distinct CDR3 sequences, around 63% seen once. The time point denotes: after preoperative PTX-NDP chemotherapy. This specimen was taken from a patient given preoperative chemotherapy. The receptors originated from a human donor with esophageal squamous cell carcinoma. The donor label of this sample is uncertain.

This clonotype is termed medium-sized. The rearrangement links TRBV27 to TRBJ2-1, with D possibly TRBD2 on 6 matching bases. Germline lookup yields CDR1 MNHEY and CDR2 SMNVEV (reference sequence). CDR3 length equals 13 residues. The V end was cut by 2 bases, the J end by 11 bases, with 13 bases between. As DNA, the CDR3 is TGTGCCAGCAGTTTACCTGCCCGGGAGCAGCAGTTCTTC. Protein sequence: CASSLPAREQQFF.

The chain has TRBV12-3 or TRBV12-4 and TRBJ2-5, with D perhaps matching TRBD1 (6 bases). The CDR3 has 15 amino acids. CDR3 in DNA: TGTGGCAGGGGCAGAGGGGCGGGTCATCAAGAGACCCAGTACTTC. Amino acids: CGRGRGAGHQETQYF.

The chain carries TRBV7-2 and TRBJ2-5, with 9 bases that match TRBD2. In germline, CDR1 is SGHTA, CDR2 FQGNSA. The V segment lost 1 base and the J segment 11 bases; nucleotides outside the gene matches: 11. This CDR3 spans 15 amino acids. This CDR3 is CASSLDSGGYNEQYF. DNA for the CDR3: TGTGCCAGCAGCTTAGACAGCGGGGGGTACAATGAGCAGTACTTC.

The chain couples TRBV4-1 to TRBJ2-3; a possible D gene is TRBD2 (6 bases). The DNA end lines up better with TRBJ2-7; the J call may be wrong. Germline V gives CDR1 MGHRA, CDR2 YSYEKL. The CDR3 covers 16 residues. In DNA form, the CDR3 reads TGCGCCAGCGCCGGGGAGGTGGGCGAGGACCAAGATACGCAGTACTTC. Protein: CASAGEVGEDQDTQYF.

This chain links TRBV12-3 or TRBV12-4 with TRBJ2-3; 7 positions match TRBD2. Losses at the gene ends were 4 bases for V and 3 bases for J; bases not matched to a gene: 7. There are 15 residues in the CDR3. The CDR3 spells CASSSRGSPTDTQYF. The CDR3, as DNA: TGTGCCAGCAGTTCTCGCGGGAGCCCAACAGATACGCAGTATTTT.

The sample holds a few counts of this clonotype. Its ends do not fully match the called genes, so a read error is possible. The genes are TRBV6-1 and TRBJ2-3; D may be TRBD2 (5 bases). The CDR3 runs to 13 residues. Germline CDR1 and CDR2: MNHNS and SASEGT. The CDR3 loop reads CASREERTDEQFF. CDR3 in DNA: TGTGCCAGCAGGGAGGAGAGGACCGATGAGCAGTTTTTT.

With respect to this clonotype: The DNA is omitted, as the CDR3 cannot be located on it reliably, and the CDR3 follows TCRdb's listing. The chain combines TRBV12-1 with TRBJ1-3. TRBV12-1 is listed as a pseudogene. The CDR3 comprises 11 residues, both ends counted. CDR3 amino acids: CVCMYVCMCNF.

A remark on this clonotype: The junction does not match germline at one end; this may be a read error. Here the CDR3 DNA reads TGTGCGGGCAGTGACTCGCGGGACCCAGAGACGCAGTATTTT. It is translated as CAGSDSRDPETQYF. V and J are TRBV10-2 and TRBJ2-3; weak D call: TRBD2 (6 bases). Germline V gives CDR1 WSHSY, CDR2 SAAADI. The CDR3 extends over 14 amino acids.